Sequencing of this TCR beta chain was carried out in a study of cytomegalovirus exposure and HLA in healthy donors. The wider study: The Caucasian-associated ancestry cluster held 80% to 90% of a few hundred genotyped donors.

The study's findings and limits: The classifier was said to identify cytomegalovirus status with high specificity and sensitivity. CMV antigen specificity was confirmed in vitro for a few CMV-associated chains. Rarity held for most TCR sequences, but there were some public TCRs that occurred in many donors.

Use of 60 Vbeta and 13 Jbeta primers characterized the PCR. Here immunoSEQ multiplex PCR was the method, and the copy in TCRdb shows in-frame clones only, minus some. The repertoire includes more than 150,000 clones, 80% of them detected once, and under 1.5% sits in the top ten. Germline-derived CDR1 and CDR2 are PRHDT and FYEKMQ (reference sequence). The CDR3 extends over 14 amino acids. The V end lost 5 bases, the J end lost 1 base, and 12 bases lay between the germline ends. This clone was picked up one time. As yet, its antigen is unknown. The V call is TRBV13, the J call TRBJ2-7; D remains ambiguous. The sequence was obtained from a girl aged 5-17 years in good health and CMV-seropositive. Sequencing used PBMCs. This chain's CDR3 is CASSVHGSSYEQYF. The DNA of the CDR3 is TGTGCCAGCAGCGTCCACGGGTCGTCCTACGAGCAGTACTTC.